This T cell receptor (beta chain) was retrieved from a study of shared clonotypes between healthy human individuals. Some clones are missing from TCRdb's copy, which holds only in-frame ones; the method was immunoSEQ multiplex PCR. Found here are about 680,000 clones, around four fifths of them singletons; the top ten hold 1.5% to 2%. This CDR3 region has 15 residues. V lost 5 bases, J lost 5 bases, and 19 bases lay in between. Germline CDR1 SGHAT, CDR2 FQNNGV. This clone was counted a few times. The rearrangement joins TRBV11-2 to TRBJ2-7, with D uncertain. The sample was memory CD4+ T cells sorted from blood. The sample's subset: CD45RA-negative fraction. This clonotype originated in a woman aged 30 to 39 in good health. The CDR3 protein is CASSRNPQTVHEQYF. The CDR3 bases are TGTGCCAGCAGCCGAAACCCGCAGACCGTCCACGAGCAGTACTTC.